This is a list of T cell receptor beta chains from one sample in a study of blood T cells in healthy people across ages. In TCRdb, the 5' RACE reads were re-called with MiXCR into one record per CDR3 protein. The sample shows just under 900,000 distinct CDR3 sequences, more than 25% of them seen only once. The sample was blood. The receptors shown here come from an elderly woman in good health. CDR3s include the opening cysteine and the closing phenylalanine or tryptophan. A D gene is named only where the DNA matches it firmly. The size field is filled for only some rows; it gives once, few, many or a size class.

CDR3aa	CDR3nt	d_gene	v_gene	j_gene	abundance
CASSHGGGNEKLFF	TGTGCCAGCAGCCACGGGGGTGGAAATGAAAAACTGTTTTTT	.	TRBV7-2	TRBJ1-4	.
CASSPRSQPSNTEAFF	TGCGCCAGCAGCCCTAGAAGCCAGCCGTCGAACACTGAAGCTTTCTTT	.	TRBV5-1	TRBJ1-1	many
CASSEMLLGGGNEQFF	TGTGCCAGCAGTGAAATGCTTTTGGGAGGGGGGAATGAGCAGTTCTTC	.	TRBV6-1	TRBJ2-1	.
CASRIIAGVYNEQFF	TGTGCCAGCAGGATCATAGCGGGGGTATACAATGAGCAGTTCTTC	TRBD2	TRBV2	TRBJ2-1	many
CAISETASYNEQFF	TGTGCCATCAGCGAGACTGCTTCCTACAATGAGCAGTTCTTC	.	TRBV10-3	TRBJ2-1	.
CATGTGPSYGYTF	TGTGCCACCGGGACAGGTCCTTCTTATGGCTACACCTTC	TRBD1	TRBV15	TRBJ1-2	many
CASSESRAGNYGYTF	TGTGCCAGCAGCGAGAGTCGGGCAGGGAACTATGGCTACACCTTC	.	TRBV9	TRBJ1-2	few
CASSTGQGTLNQPQHF	TGTGCCAGCAGTACGGGACAGGGAACTCTCAATCAGCCCCAGCATTTT	TRBD1	TRBV6-5	TRBJ1-5	few
CASSYRTGAWGAHSYNEQFF	TGTGCCAGCAGTTACAGGACAGGGGCGTGGGGTGCCCACTCCTACAATGAGCAGTTCTTC	TRBD1	TRBV6-2/TRBV6-3	TRBJ2-1	many
CASNRFGGGPNSPLHF	TGTGCCAGCAACCGATTTGGGGGAGGGCCCAATTCACCCCTCCACTTT	.	TRBV6-5	TRBJ1-6	many
CATSDLGTGPNTGELFF	TGTGCCACCAGTGATTTGGGGACAGGCCCGAACACCGGGGAGCTGTTTTTT	TRBD1	TRBV24-1	TRBJ2-2	.
CSARMLDPEAFF	TGCAGTGCTAGGATGTTGGACCCTGAAGCTTTCTTT	.	TRBV20-1	TRBJ1-1	.
CASSLGGAFDSGADVLTF	TGTGCCAGTAGCTTGGGGGGGGCCTTTGACTCTGGGGCCGACGTCCTGACTTTC	.	TRBV5-5	TRBJ2-6	.
CASSLSVPRISYNEQFF	TGTGCCAGCAGTTTATCCGTTCCCCGTATCTCCTACAATGAGCAGTTCTTC	.	TRBV27	TRBJ2-1	many
CASSPLWQGGISSGANVLTF	TGTGCCAGCAGTCCCCTTTGGCAGGGGGGAATTTCCTCTGGGGCCAACGTCCTGACTTTC	.	TRBV28	TRBJ2-6	many
CASSSWTAEAFF	TGTGCCAGCAGTTCCTGGACAGCCGAAGCTTTCTTT	.	TRBV27	TRBJ1-1	many
CSAWDRGILEQYF	TGCAGTGCCTGGGACAGGGGGATTCTCGAGCAGTACTTC	TRBD1	TRBV20-1	TRBJ2-7	many
CSVRDQTAFPSGANVLAF	TGCAGTGTTAGAGATCAAACAGCCTTTCCCTCTGGGGCCAACGTCCTGGCTTTC	.	TRBV20-1	TRBJ2-6	few
CASSPGTGLIFFYF	TGTGCCAGCAGCCCTGGGACAGGGTTAATATTTTTTTACTTC	TRBD1	TRBV7-9	TRBJ2-5	.
CASSLQGITSGYTF	TGCGCCAGCAGCTTACAGGGTATCACGAGTGGCTACACCTTC	.	TRBV5-1	TRBJ1-2	many